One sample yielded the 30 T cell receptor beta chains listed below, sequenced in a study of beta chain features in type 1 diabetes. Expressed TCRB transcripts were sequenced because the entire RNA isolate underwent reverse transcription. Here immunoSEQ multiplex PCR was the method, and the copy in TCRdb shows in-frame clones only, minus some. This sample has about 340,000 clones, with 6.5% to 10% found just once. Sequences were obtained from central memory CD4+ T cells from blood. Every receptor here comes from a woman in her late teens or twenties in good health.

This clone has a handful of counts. CDR3: CASRVREQGAQFF. CDR3 nucleotides: TGTGCCAGCAGAGTCAGGGAACAAGGGGCGCAGTTCTTC. V and J are TRBV2 and TRBJ2-1; the D gene is possibly TRBD1 (5 bases). The CDR3 consists of 13 residues. V shed 6 bases and J shed 12 bases, with 18 bases lying between them. CDR1 is SNHLY, CDR2 FYNNEI, per germline.

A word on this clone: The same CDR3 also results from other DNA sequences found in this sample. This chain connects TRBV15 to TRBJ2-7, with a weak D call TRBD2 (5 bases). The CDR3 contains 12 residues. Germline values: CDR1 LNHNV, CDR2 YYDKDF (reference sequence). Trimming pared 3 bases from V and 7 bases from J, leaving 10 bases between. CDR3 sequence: CATSRDSGEQYF. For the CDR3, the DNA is TGTGCCACCAGCAGGGACTCGGGAGAGCAGTACTTC.

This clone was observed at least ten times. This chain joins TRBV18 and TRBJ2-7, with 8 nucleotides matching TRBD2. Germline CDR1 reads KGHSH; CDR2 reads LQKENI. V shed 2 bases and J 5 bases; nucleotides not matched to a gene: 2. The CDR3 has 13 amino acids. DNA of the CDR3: TGTGCCAGCTCACCAGGGACTAGTAACGAGCAGTACTTC. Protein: CASSPGTSNEQYF.

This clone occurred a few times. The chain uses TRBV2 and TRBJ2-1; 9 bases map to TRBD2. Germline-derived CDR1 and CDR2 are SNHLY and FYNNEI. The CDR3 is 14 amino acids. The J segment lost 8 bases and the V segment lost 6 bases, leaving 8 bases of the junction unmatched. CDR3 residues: CASRWGLAADEQFF. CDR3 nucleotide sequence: TGTGCCAGCAGGTGGGGACTAGCAGCTGATGAGCAGTTCTTC.

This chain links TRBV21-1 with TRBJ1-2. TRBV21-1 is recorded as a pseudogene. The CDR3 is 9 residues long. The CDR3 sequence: CASSNGGIF. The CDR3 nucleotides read TGTGCCAGCAGCAACGGGGGGATCTTC.

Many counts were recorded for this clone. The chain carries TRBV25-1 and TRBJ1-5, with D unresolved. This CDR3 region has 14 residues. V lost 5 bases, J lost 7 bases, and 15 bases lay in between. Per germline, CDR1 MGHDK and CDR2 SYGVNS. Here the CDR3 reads CASSPRGLGQPQHF. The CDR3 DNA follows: TGTGCCAGCAGTCCCCGCGGGCTAGGACAGCCCCAGCATTTT.

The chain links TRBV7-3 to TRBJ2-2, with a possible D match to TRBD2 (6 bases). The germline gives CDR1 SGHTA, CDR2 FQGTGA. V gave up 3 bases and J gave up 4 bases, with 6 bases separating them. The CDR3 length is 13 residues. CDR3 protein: CASSFGSTGELFF. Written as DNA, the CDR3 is TGTGCCAGCAGCTTCGGGAGCACCGGGGAGCTGTTTTTT.

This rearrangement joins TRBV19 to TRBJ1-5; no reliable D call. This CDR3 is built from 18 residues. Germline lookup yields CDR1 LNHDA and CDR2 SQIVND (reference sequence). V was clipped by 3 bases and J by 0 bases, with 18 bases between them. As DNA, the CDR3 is TGTGCCAGTAGTATCGGGATTAGGGCTCCTTATAGCAATCAGCCCCAGCATTTT. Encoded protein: CASSIGIRAPYSNQPQHF.

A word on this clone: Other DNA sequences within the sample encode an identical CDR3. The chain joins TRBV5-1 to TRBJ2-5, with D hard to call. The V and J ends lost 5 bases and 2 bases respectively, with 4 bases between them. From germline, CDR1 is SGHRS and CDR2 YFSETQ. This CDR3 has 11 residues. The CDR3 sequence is CASRAQETQYF. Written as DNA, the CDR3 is TGCGCCAGCAGGGCTCAAGAGACCCAGTACTTC.

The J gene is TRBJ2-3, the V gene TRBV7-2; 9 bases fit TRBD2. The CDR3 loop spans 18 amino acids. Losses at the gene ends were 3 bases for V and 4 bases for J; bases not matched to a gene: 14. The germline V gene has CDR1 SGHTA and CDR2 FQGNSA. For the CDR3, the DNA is TGTGCCAGCAGCTTCTATTCGCTAGCGGGAAGAGGGGCAGATACGCAGTATTTT. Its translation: CASSFYSLAGRGADTQYF.

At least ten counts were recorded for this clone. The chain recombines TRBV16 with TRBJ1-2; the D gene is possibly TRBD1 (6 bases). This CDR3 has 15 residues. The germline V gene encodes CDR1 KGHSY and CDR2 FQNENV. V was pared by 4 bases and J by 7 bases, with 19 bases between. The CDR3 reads CASSPKGAGAGGYTF. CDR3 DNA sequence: TGTGCCAGCAGCCCTAAAGGCGCAGGGGCCGGTGGCTACACCTTC.

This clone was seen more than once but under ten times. In DNA, the CDR3 is TGTGCCAGCAGTCCTAACAGGAGACGGGTCGAGACCCAGTACTTC. It is translated as CASSPNRRRVETQYF. V usage is TRBV11-2 and J usage is TRBJ2-5, with D perhaps matching TRBD1 (5 bases). The CDR3 spans 15 residues. The germline CDR1 and CDR2 sequences are SGHAT and FQNNGV. V lost 6 bases and J lost 5, with 19 bases in between.

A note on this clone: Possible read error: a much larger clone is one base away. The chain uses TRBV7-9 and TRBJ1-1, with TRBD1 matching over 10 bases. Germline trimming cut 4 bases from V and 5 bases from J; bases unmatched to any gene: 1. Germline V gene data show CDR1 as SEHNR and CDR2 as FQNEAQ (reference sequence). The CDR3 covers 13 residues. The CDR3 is CASSSGQGTEAFF. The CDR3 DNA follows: TGTGCCAGCAGCTCGGGACAGGGGACTGAAGCTTTCTTT.

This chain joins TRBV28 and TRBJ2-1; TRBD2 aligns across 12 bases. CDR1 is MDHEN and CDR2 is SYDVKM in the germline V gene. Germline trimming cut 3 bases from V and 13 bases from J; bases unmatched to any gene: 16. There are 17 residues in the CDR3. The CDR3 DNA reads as TGTGCCAGCAGTTTGCCCGGGACTAGCGGGTTGATTCTTCATCAGTTCTTC. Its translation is CASSLPGTSGLILHQFF.

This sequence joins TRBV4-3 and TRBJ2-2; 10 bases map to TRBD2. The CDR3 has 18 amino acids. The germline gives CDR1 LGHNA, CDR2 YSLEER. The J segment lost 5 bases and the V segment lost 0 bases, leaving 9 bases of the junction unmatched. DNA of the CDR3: TGCGCCAGCAGCCAAGAAGCGGCTAGCGGGAGTTCGACCGGGGAGCTGTTTTTT. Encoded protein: CASSQEAASGSSTGELFF.

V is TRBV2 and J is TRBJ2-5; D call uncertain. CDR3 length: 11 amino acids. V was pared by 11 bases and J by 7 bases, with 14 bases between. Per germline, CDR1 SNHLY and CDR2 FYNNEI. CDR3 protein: CAVQRRGTQYF. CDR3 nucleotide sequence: TGTGCCGTCCAACGGCGCGGGACCCAGTACTTC. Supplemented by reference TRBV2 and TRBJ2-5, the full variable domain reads EPEVTQTPSHQVTQMGQEVILRCVPISNHLYFYWYRQILGQKVEFLVSFYNNEISEKSEIFDDQFSVERPDGSNFTLKIRSTKLEDSAMYFCAVQRRGTQYFGPGTRLLVL.

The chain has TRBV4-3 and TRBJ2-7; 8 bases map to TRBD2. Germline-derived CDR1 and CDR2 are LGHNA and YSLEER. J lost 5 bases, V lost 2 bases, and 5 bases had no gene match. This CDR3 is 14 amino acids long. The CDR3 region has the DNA TGCGCCAGCAGCCAACGCGCGGGAGGTCACGAGCAGTACTTC. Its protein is CASSQRAGGHEQYF.

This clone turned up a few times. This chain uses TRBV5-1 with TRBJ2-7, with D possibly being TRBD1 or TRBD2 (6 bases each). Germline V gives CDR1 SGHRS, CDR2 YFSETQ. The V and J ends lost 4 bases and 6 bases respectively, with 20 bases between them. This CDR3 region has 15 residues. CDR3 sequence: CASSGDSHGGIEQYF. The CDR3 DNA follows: TGCGCCAGCAGCGGGGATTCCCACGGGGGCATCGAGCAGTACTTC. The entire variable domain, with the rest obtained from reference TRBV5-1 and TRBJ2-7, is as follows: KAGVTQTPRYLIKTRGQQVTLSCSPISGHRSVSWYQQTPGQGLQFLFEYFSETQRNKGNFPGRFSGRQFSNSRSEMNVSTLELGDSALYLCASSGDSHGGIEQYFGPGTRLTVT.

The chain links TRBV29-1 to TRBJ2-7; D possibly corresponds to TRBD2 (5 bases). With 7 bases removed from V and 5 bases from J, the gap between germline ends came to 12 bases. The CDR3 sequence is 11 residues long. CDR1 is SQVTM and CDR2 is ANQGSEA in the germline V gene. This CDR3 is CSGGRGNEQYF. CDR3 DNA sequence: TGCAGCGGGGGTCGAGGGAACGAGCAGTACTTC.

The DNA of the CDR3 is TGCGCCAGCAGCCAACCGGGACTAGGAAAAAACATTCAGTACTTC. Translating it yields CASSQPGLGKNIQYF. V and J are TRBV4-1 and TRBJ2-4, with 8 positions matching TRBD2. The junction had 4 bases not matched to a gene; V was cut back by 2 bases and J by 4 bases. Germline V gene data show CDR1 as MGHRA and CDR2 as YSYEKL. The CDR3 runs to 15 residues.

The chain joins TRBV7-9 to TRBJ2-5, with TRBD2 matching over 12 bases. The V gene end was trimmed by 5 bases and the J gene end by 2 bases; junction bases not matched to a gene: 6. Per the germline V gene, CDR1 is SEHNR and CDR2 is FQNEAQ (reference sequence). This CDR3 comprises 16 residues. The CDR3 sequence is CASSPGLAGIQETQYF. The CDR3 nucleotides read TGTGCCAGCAGCCCGGGACTAGCGGGCATACAAGAGACCCAGTACTTC.

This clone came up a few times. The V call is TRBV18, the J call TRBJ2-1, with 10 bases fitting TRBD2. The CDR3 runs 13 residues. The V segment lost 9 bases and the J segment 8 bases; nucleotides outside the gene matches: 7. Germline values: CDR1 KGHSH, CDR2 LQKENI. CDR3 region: CARPPGTSDEQFF. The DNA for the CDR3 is TGTGCCAGGCCTCCCGGGACTAGCGATGAGCAGTTCTTC.

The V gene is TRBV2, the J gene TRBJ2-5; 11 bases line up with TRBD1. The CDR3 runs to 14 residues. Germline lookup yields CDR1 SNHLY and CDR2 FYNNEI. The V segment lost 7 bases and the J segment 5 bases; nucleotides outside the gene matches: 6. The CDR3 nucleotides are TGTGCCAGCACCCGGACAGGGGGCAGGGAGACCCAGTACTTC. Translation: CASTRTGGRETQYF. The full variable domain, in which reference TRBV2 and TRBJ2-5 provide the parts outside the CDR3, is EPEVTQTPSHQVTQMGQEVILRCVPISNHLYFYWYRQILGQKVEFLVSFYNNEISEKSEIFDDQFSVERPDGSNFTLKIRSTKLEDSAMYFCASTRTGGRETQYFGPGTRLLVL.

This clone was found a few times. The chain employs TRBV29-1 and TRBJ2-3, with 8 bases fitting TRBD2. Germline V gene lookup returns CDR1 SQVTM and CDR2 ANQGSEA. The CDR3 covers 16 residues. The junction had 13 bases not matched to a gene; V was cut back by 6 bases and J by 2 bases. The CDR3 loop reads CSVGRTSRGNTDTQYF. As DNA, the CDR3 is TGCAGCGTCGGGAGGACTAGCCGTGGGAACACAGATACGCAGTATTTT.

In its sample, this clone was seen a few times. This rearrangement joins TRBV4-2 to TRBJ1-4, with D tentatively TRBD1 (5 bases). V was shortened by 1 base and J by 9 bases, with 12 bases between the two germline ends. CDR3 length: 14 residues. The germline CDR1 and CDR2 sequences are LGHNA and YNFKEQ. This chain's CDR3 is CASSQGTGSQKLFF. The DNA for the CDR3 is TGTGCCAGCAGCCAAGGAACAGGTTCCCAAAAACTGTTTTTT.

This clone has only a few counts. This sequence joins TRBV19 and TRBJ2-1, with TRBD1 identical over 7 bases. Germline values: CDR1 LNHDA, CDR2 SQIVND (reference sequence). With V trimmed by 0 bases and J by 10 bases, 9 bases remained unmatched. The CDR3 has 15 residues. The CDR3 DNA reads TGTGCCAGTAGTATAGATATCTTTGTGGGACAGGAGCAGTTCTTC. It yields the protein CASSIDIFVGQEQFF.

The CDR3 coding sequence is TGTGCCAGCAGCTTTGGGGGAATCAACACTGAAGCTTTCTTT. Amino acids: CASSFGGINTEAFF. The rearrangement links TRBV13 to TRBJ1-1, with D perhaps TRBD1 (5 bases). CDR1 is PRHDT, CDR2 FYEKMQ, per germline (reference sequence). V was shortened by 3 bases and J by 2 bases, with 10 bases between the two germline ends. This CDR3 is built from 14 residues.

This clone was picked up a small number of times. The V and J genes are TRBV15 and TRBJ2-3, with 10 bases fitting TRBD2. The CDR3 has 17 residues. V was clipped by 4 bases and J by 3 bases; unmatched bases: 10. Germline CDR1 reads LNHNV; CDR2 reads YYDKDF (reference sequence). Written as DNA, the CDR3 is TGTGCCACCAGCAAAAGCCGTCTAGCGGGAGATACAGATACGCAGTATTTT. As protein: CATSKSRLAGDTDTQYF.

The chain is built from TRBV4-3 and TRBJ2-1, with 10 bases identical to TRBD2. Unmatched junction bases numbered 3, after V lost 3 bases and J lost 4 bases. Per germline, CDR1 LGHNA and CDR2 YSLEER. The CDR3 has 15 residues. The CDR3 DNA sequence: TGCGCCAGCAGCCAGGGGACTAGCGAATACAATGAGCAGTTCTTC. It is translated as CASSQGTSEYNEQFF.

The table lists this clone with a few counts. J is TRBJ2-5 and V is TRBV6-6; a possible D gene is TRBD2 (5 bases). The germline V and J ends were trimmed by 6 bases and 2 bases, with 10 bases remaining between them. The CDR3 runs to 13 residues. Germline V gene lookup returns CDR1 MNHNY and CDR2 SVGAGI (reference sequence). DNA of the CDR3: TGTGCCAGCAGGGAGGAATTTCAAGAGACCCAGTACTTC. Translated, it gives CASREEFQETQYF.